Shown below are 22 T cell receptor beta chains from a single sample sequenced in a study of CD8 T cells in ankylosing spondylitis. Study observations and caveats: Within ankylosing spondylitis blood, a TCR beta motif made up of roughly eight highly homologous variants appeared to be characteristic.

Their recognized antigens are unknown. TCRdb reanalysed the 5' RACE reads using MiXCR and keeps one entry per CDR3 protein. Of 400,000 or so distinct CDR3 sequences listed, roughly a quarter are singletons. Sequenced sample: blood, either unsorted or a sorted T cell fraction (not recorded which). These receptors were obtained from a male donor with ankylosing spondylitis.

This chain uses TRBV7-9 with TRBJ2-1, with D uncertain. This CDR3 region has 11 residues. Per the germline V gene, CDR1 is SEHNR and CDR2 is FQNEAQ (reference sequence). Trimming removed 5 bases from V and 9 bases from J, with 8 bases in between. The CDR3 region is CASSRVTEQFF. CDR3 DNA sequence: TGTGCCAGCAGCAGGGTTACTGAGCAGTTCTTC.

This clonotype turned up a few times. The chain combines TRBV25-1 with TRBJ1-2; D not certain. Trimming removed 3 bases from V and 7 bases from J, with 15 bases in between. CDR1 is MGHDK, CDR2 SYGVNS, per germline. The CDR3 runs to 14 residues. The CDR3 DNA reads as TGTGCCAGCAGTGACTTAAGGGAGGGTTTTGGCTACACCTTC. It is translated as CASSDLREGFGYTF.

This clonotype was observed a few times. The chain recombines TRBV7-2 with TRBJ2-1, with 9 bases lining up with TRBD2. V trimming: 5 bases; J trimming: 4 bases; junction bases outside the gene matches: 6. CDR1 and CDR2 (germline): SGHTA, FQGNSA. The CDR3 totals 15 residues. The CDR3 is CASSRAGGLYNEQFF. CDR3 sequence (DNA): TGTGCCAGCAGCCGAGCGGGAGGACTTTACAATGAGCAGTTCTTC.

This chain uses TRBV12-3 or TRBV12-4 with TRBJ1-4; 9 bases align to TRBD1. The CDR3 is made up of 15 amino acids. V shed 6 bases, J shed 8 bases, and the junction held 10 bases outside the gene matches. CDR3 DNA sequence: TGTGCCAGCAGAGAACAGGGGGCGCCTGCGGAAAAACTGTTTTTT. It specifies CASREQGAPAEKLFF.

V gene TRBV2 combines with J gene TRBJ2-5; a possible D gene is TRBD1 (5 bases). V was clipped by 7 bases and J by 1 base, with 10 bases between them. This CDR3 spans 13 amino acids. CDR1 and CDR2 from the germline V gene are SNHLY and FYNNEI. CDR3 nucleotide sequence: TGTGCCAGCACGAGACAGACCCAAGAGACCCAGTACTTC. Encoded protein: CASTRQTQETQYF.

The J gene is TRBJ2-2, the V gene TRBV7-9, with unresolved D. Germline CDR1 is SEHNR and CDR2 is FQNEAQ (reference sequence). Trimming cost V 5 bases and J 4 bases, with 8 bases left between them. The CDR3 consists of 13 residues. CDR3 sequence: CASSPRTTGELFF. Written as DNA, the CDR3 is TGTGCCAGCAGCCCGAGGACCACCGGGGAGCTGTTTTTT.

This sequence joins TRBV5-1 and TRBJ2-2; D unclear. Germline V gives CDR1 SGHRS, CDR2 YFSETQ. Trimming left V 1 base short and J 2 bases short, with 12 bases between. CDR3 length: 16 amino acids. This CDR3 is CASSLRHSPNTGELFF. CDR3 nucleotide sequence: TGCGCCAGCAGCTTGAGGCATAGTCCAAACACCGGGGAGCTGTTTTTT.

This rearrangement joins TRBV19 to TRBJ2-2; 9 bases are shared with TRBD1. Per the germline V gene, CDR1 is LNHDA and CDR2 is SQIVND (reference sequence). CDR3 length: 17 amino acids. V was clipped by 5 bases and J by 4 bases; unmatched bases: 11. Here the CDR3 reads CASSLLLGQGATGELFF. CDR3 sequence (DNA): TGTGCCAGTAGTCTCCTGTTGGGACAGGGTGCCACCGGGGAGCTGTTTTTT.

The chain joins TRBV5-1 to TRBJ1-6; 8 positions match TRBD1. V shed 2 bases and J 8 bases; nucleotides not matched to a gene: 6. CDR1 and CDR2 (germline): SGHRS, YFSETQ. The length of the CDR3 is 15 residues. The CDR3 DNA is TGCGCCAGCAGCTTAGGACAGGGACGAGATTCACCCCTCCACTTT. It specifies CASSLGQGRDSPLHF.

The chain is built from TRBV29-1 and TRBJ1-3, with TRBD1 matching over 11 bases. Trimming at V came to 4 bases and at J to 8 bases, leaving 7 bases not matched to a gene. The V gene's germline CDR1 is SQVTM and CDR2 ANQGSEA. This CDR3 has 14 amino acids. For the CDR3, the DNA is TGCAGCGTTGCGGCCGGGACAGGGGGATACACCATATATTTT. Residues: CSVAAGTGGYTIYF.

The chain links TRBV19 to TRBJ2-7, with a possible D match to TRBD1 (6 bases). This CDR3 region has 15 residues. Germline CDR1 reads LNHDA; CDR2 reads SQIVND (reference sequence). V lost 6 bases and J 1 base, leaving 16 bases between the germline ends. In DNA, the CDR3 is TGTGCCAGTAGGATGGGACACAAGGGATCCTACGAGCAGTACGTC. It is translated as CASRMGHKGSYEQYV.

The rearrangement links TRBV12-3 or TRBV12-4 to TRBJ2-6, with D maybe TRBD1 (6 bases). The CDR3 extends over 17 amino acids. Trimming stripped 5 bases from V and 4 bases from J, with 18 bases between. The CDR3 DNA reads TGTGCCAGCAGTACCGGGTGGGGGCGACCAGGGGCCAACGTCCTGACTTTC. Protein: CASSTGWGRPGANVLTF.

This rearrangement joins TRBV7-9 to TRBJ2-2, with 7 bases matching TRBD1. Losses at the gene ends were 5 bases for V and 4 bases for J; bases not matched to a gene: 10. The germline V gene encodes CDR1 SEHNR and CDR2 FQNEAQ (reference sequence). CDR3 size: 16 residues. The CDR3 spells CASSLNTGVGTGELFF. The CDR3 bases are TGTGCCAGCAGCCTAAATACAGGGGTCGGCACCGGGGAGCTGTTTTTT.

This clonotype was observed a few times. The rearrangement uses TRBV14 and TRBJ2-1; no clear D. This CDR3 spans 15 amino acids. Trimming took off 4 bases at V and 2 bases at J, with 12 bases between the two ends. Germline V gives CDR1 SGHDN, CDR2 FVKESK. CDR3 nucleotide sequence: TGTGCCAGCAGCCGAGGTGCGGAACCCTACAATGAGCAGTTCTTC. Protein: CASSRGAEPYNEQFF.

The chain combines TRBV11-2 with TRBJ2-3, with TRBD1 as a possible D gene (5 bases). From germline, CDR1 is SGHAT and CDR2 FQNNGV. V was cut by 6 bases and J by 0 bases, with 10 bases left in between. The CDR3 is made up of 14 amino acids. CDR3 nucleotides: TGTGCCAGCAGACAGGCGAGAAGCACAGATACGCAGTATTTT. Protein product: CASRQARSTDTQYF.

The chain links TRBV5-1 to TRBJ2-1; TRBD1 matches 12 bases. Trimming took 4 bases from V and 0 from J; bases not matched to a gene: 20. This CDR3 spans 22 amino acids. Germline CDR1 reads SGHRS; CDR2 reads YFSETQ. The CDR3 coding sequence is TGCGCCAGCAGCATACCCGGGACAGGGGGCGTAAGGAGCGGAAGCTCCTACAATGAGCAGTTCTTC. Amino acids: CASSIPGTGGVRSGSSYNEQFF.

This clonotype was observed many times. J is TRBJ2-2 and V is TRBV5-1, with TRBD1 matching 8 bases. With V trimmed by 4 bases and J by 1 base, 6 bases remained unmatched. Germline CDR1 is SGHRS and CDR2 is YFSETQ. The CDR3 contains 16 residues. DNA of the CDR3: TGCGCCAGCAGCCCTTCCGGGACAGGGAACACCGGGGAGCTGTTTTTT. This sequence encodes CASSPSGTGNTGELFF.

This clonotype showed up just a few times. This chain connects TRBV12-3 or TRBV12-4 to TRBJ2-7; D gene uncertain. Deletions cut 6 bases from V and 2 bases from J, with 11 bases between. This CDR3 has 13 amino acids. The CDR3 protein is CASSSGLTYEQYV. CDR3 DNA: TGTGCCAGCAGCTCCGGGTTGACCTACGAGCAGTACGTC.

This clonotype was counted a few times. DNA of the CDR3: TGTGCCAGCAGTGAACGCGGGAGGGAGGCCAAAAACATTCAGTACTTC. Amino acids: CASSERGREAKNIQYF. The chain joins TRBV2 to TRBJ2-4, with TRBD2 matching 9 bases. J lost 1 base, V lost 2 bases, and 3 bases had no gene match. The CDR3 loop spans 16 amino acids. Germline V gene sequence: CDR1 SNHLY, CDR2 FYNNEI.

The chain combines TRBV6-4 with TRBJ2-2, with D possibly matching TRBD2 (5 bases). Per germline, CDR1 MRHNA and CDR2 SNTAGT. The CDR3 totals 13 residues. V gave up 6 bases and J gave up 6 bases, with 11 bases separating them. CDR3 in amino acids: CASSVLEAGELFF. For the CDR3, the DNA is TGTGCCAGCAGCGTCTTGGAGGCCGGGGAGCTGTTTTTT.

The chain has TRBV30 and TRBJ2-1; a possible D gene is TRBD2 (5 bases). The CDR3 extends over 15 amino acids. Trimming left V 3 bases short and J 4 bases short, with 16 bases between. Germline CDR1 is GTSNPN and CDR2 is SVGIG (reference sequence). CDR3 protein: CAWRGPRLPYNEQFF. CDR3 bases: TGTGCCTGGAGGGGTCCGAGACTACCATACAATGAGCAGTTCTTC.

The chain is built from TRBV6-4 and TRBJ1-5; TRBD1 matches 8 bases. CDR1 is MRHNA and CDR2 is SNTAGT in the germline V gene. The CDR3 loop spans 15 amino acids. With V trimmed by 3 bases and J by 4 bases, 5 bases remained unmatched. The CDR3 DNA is TGTGCCAGCAGTGAGGGACAGGATCATAATCAGCCCCAGCATTTT. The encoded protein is CASSEGQDHNQPQHF.